The following is a TCR beta chain sequence with its context. CDR1 and CDR2 (germline): MDHEN, SYDVKM. Trimming took 3 bases from V and 8 from J; bases not matched to a gene: 9. This CDR3 comprises 15 residues. This specimen comes from a study of cytomegalovirus exposure and HLA in healthy donors. With 60 Vbeta and 13 Jbeta primers, the PCR was carried out. Sequenced by immunoSEQ multiplex PCR; TCRdb stores in-frame clones only, minus some. The sample records just over 85,000 clones, more than 70% being singletons. The rearrangement links TRBV28 to TRBJ1-4, with 7 bases aligning to TRBD1. What was sequenced was PBMCs. This receptor was identified in a man in his forties in good health and CMV-seronegative. The CDR3 DNA sequence: TGTGCCAGCAGTTTCTCCCCGACAGGGAACGAAAAACTGTTTTTT. Its translation: CASSFSPTGNEKLFF.